Described below is a single T cell receptor (beta chain) sequence and its context. What it recognizes is unknown. Trimming removed 4 bases from V and 1 base from J, with 16 bases in between. There are 16 residues in the CDR3. CDR1 and CDR2 from the germline V gene are MNHEY and SVGAGI. This record belongs to a study of shared clonotypes between healthy human individuals. Looking at the study overall: Each donor had three CD4 naive, three CD4 memory, two CD8 naive and one CD8 memory plate. Regarding the study as a whole: Donor clonotype sharing was expected to depend on sequencing depth.

Sequenced by immunoSEQ multiplex PCR; TCRdb stores in-frame clones only, minus some. The repertoire holds millions of clones, with around nine tenths as singletons. This sequence joins TRBV6-5 and TRBJ1-1, with D possibly being TRBD1 (6 bases). Sequencing input: naive CD4+ T cells sorted from blood. Regarding subset: CD45RA+ positively selected. The clonotype was recovered from a man aged 18 to 35 in good health. For the CDR3, the DNA is TGTGCCAGCAGTTCCTCATGGGCGACAGGGAACACTGAAGCTTTCTTT. It yields the protein CASSSSWATGNTEAFF.